The 8 T cell receptor beta chains below come from one sample, sequenced in a study of T cells after yellow fever vaccination. TCRdb reprocessed the 5' RACE reads with MiXCR, giving one entry per CDR3 protein. Among hundreds of thousands of distinct CDR3 sequences, less than 20% were seen once, and the ten largest hold 15% to 20%. The sequenced sample was PBMCs, obtained about 5 days after the first yellow fever vaccination. The receptors stem from a young man who received the YFV17D yellow fever vaccine.

Ten or more counts support this clonotype. This chain links TRBV12-3 or TRBV12-4 with TRBJ2-1; possibly TRBD2 for D (6 bases). The CDR3 extends over 15 amino acids. V was cut by 6 bases and J by 3 bases, with 15 bases left in between. The CDR3 coding sequence is TGTGCCAGCAGGCCAAGCGGCGGGGTCTACAATGAGCAGTTCTTC. Protein: CASRPSGGVYNEQFF.

This clonotype was counted between two and nine times. The V gene is TRBV5-4, the J gene TRBJ1-1; 7 bases agree with TRBD1. The trim removed 3 bases at V and 4 bases at J, leaving 9 bases unmatched. CDR1 SGHNT and CDR2 YYREEE come from the germline V gene (reference sequence). The CDR3 has 15 residues. In DNA form, the CDR3 reads TGTGCCAGCAGCTCGGCGACAGGGTCGGGCACTGAAGCTTTCTTT. Its protein is CASSSATGSGTEAFF.

This clonotype showed up just a few times. This chain uses TRBV7-9 with TRBJ2-1; 8 nucleotides line up with TRBD2. V gave up 2 bases and J gave up 11 bases; unmatched junction bases: 11. Germline-derived CDR1 and CDR2 are SEHNR and FQNEAQ (reference sequence). CDR3 length: 15 amino acids. CDR3 sequence (DNA): TGTGCCAGCAGCTTACTAGCGGGCGGCCCTGAGAAGCAGTTCTTC. It is translated as CASSLLAGGPEKQFF.

The chain couples TRBV30 to TRBJ1-1, with 10 nucleotides matching TRBD1. V trimming: 5 bases; J trimming: 4 bases; junction bases outside the gene matches: 4. The germline CDR1 and CDR2 sequences are GTSNPN and SVGIG (reference sequence). The CDR3 has 13 residues. Here the CDR3 DNA reads TGTGCCTGGTGCTGGACAGGGGGCACTGAAGCTTTCTTT. Protein product: CAWCWTGGTEAFF.

The chain uses TRBV4-2 and TRBJ2-3; 9 nucleotides align to TRBD2. CDR1 is LGHNA, CDR2 YNFKEQ, per germline. This CDR3 spans 15 amino acids. The junction had 4 bases not matched to a gene; V was cut back by 3 bases and J by 3 bases. The CDR3 spells CASSHPSGVTDTQYF. CDR3 DNA sequence: TGTGCCAGCAGCCATCCTAGCGGGGTTACAGATACGCAGTATTTT.

This clonotype has just a few counts. V is TRBV7-8 and J is TRBJ2-2, with unresolved D. CDR3 length equals 15 residues. Germline V CDR1 and CDR2: SGHVS, FQNEAQ. V lost 1 base to trimming and J lost 2 bases, with 8 bases between them. The CDR3 spells CASSLVRPNTGELFF. CDR3 in DNA: TGTGCCAGCAGCTTAGTTCGCCCTAACACCGGGGAGCTGTTTTTT.

The table lists this clonotype with many counts. V is TRBV5-1 and J is TRBJ2-7; the D gene is possibly TRBD1 (6 bases). Germline V lookup: CDR1 SGHRS, CDR2 YFSETQ. This CDR3 is built from 14 residues. Trimming took 1 base from V and 5 from J, leaving 13 bases between them. CDR3 loop: CASSLQGLGNEQYF. In DNA, the CDR3 is TGCGCCAGCAGCTTGCAGGGGCTGGGGAACGAGCAGTACTTC. Complete variable domain (other parts from reference TRBV5-1 and TRBJ2-7): KAGVTQTPRYLIKTRGQQVTLSCSPISGHRSVSWYQQTPGQGLQFLFEYFSETQRNKGNFPGRFSGRQFSNSRSEMNVSTLELGDSALYLCASSLQGLGNEQYFGPGTRLTVT.

This chain joins TRBV6-1 and TRBJ2-5, with D perhaps TRBD1 (8 bases). Germline V gene data show CDR1 as MNHNS and CDR2 as SASEGT. V lost 6 bases to trimming and J lost 5 bases, with 16 bases between them. This CDR3 is 14 amino acids long. CDR3 region: CASRTGAGGETQYF. The DNA of the CDR3 is TGTGCCAGCAGGACAGGGGCCGGGGGGGAGACCCAGTACTTC.